Below, one T cell receptor beta chain is given with its context. The antigen is not known. The data were taken from a study of PD-1 blockade in classical Hodgkin lymphoma. Study-level points and caveats: Diversity similar to that of newly diagnosed patients was seen at baseline in complete responders.

Libraries were prepared by immunoSEQ multiplex PCR; TCRdb keeps only in-frame clonotypes and omits some of them. The sample lists about 27,000 clones; just over 85% were seen once. The germline CDR1 and CDR2 sequences are MDHEN and SYDVKM. V was clipped by 3 bases and J by 7 bases, with 7 bases between them. The CDR3 covers 11 residues. Relapse after autologous stem cell transplantation occurred in every patient, and brentuximab vedotin exposure varied. The investigators isolated CD8+ T cells from thawed PBMCs using magnetic negative selection. Sequencing was performed on CD8+ T cells from blood, taken at baseline. The chain couples TRBV28 to TRBJ2-7, with D possibly being TRBD2 (5 bases). This receptor was identified in a human donor with classical Hodgkin lymphoma. The CDR3 sequence is CASSFPGEQYF. CDR3 sequence (DNA): TGTGCCAGCAGTTTCCCGGGGGAGCAGTACTTC.